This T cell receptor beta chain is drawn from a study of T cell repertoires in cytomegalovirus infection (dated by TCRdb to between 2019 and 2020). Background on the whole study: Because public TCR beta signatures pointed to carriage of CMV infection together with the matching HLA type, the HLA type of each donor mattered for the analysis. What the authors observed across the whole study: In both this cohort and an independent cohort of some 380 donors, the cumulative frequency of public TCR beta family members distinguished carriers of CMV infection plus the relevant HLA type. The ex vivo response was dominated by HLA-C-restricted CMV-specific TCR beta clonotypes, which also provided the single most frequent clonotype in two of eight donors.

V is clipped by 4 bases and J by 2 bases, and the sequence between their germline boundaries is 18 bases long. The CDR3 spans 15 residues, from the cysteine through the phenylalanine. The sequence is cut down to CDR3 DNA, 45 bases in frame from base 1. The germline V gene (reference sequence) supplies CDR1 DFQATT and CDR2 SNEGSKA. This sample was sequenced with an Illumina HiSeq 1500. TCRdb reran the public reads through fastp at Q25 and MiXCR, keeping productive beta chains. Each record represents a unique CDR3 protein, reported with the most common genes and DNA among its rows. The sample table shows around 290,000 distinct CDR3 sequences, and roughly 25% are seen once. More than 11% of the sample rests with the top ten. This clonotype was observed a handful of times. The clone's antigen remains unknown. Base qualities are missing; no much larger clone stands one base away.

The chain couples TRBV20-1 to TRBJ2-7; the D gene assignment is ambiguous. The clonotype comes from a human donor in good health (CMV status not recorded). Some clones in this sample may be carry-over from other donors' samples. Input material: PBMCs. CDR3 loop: CSAIIRALNPYEQYF. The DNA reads TGCAGTGCTATCATCCGGGCCCTCAACCCCTACGAGCAGTACTTC.